These 30 T cell receptor beta chains share one sample of origin, sequenced in a study of blood T cells in healthy people across ages. A second PCR, run for about 7 to 11 cycles, used a sample-barcoded 5' primer plus a J-beta primer mix. TCRdb itself ran the 5' RACE reads through MiXCR, one entry per CDR3 protein. The sample lists fewer than 950,000 distinct CDR3 sequences, roughly 34% occurring once. Sequencing was done on a sample of blood. Receptor source: a man between 18 and 35 years old in good health.

The V gene is TRBV27, the J gene TRBJ2-3, with 7 bases identical to TRBD1. This CDR3 has 15 amino acids. The V gene end was trimmed by 6 bases and the J gene end by 1 base; junction bases not matched to a gene: 7. Germline V lookup: CDR1 MNHEY, CDR2 SMNVEV (reference sequence). CDR3 protein: CASSLGTARTDTQYF. DNA for the CDR3: TGTGCCAGCAGCCTAGGGACAGCCCGCACAGATACGCAGTATTTT.

Note on this clonotype: This may stem from a read error, because a much larger clone lies one nucleotide away. The chain employs TRBV18 and TRBJ2-5; D may be TRBD1 (8 bases). Germline-derived CDR1 and CDR2 are KGHSH and LQKENI. The CDR3 extends over 14 amino acids. Trimming left V 4 bases short and J 11 bases short, with 20 bases between. This chain's CDR3 is CASSLTGDYNEQYF. CDR3 nucleotides: TGTGCCAGCTCACTGACAGGGGACTACAATGAGCAGTACTTC.

The chain links TRBV27 to TRBJ1-5; D is ambiguous. Trimming shortened V by 11 bases and J by 1 base, and 15 bases separated the two germline ends. Germline V gene data show CDR1 as MNHEY and CDR2 as SMNVEV (reference sequence). This CDR3 contains 14 residues. The CDR3 nucleotides read TGTGCCGGCCGCCCGGCCCCGAGCAATCAGCCCCAGCATTTT. This sequence encodes CAGRPAPSNQPQHF.

The V call is TRBV11-1, the J call TRBJ2-1; 10 positions agree with TRBD1. Germline CDR1 is SGHAT and CDR2 is FQDESV (reference sequence). CDR3 length: 14 amino acids. The V gene end was trimmed by 1 base and the J gene end by 9 bases; junction bases not matched to a gene: 3. DNA for the CDR3: TGTGCCAGCAGCTTAGTGACAGGGGGCGCTGAGCAGTTCTTC. It specifies CASSLVTGGAEQFF. Full variable domain (outside the CDR3, taken from reference TRBV11-1 and TRBJ2-1): EAEVAQSPRYKITEKSQAVAFWCDPISGHATLYWYRQILGQGPELLVQFQDESVVDDSQLPKDRFSAERLKGVDSTLKIQPAELGDSAMYLCASSLVTGGAEQFFGPGTRLTVL.

In its sample, this clonotype was seen a few times. This chain connects TRBV5-1 to TRBJ1-2, with D possibly matching TRBD1 (5 bases). Trimming left V 0 bases short and J 6 bases short, with 18 bases between. The CDR3 contains 16 residues. The germline V gene has CDR1 SGHRS and CDR2 YFSETQ. The CDR3 region is CASSLVSGRGENGYTF. The CDR3 DNA sequence: TGCGCCAGCAGCTTGGTCTCGGGTCGGGGGGAGAATGGCTACACCTTC.

Points on this clonotype: This may be a read error: a much more frequent sequence differs by one nucleotide. This chain links TRBV7-2 with TRBJ2-5; 11 bases fit TRBD2. Looked up from germline, CDR1 is SGHTA and CDR2 is FQGNSA. Trimming removed 5 bases from V and 11 bases from J; junction bases left unmatched: 10. The CDR3 contains 14 residues. DNA of the CDR3: TGTGCCAGCAGCGTAGGTACTAGCGGGGGAGTTCAGTACTTC. It is translated as CASSVGTSGGVQYF.

This clonotype has ten or more counts. The chain employs TRBV7-2 and TRBJ1-2; TRBD1 might be the D (5 bases). V lost 7 bases and J 2 bases, leaving 8 bases between the germline ends. Germline V lookup: CDR1 SGHTA, CDR2 FQGNSA. This CDR3 is 12 amino acids long. CDR3: CASTRQNYGYTF. As DNA, the CDR3 is TGTGCCAGCACCCGACAGAACTATGGCTACACCTTC. The whole variable domain, filled in from reference TRBV7-2 and TRBJ1-2, reads GAGVSQSPSNKVTEKGKDVELRCDPISGHTALYWYRQSLGQGLEFLIYFQGNSAPDKSGLPSDRFSAERTGGSVSTLTIQRTQQEDSAVYLCASTRQNYGYTFGSGTRLTVV.

This clonotype was observed a handful of times. This chain connects TRBV12-3 or TRBV12-4 to TRBJ1-5; possible D gene TRBD1, 5 bases. Trimming removed 8 bases from V and 3 bases from J, with 20 bases in between. This CDR3 spans 16 amino acids. Here the CDR3 reads CASVRGPKGLNQPQHF. CDR3 coding DNA: TGTGCCAGCGTTCGGGGACCCAAAGGTCTCAATCAGCCCCAGCATTTT.

Regarding this clonotype: A junction end diverges from the germline sequence, so it may reflect a read error. This chain connects TRBV28 to TRBJ2-3, with 13 bases lining up with TRBD2. Looked up from germline, CDR1 is MDHEN and CDR2 is SYDVKM. The CDR3 runs 16 residues. CDR3 coding DNA: TGTGCCAGCAGTCTCACTAGCGGGGGGGCGGCAGATACGCGGTATTTT. Protein: CASSLTSGGAADTRYF.

This clonotype occurred a few times. The chain combines TRBV9 with TRBJ2-5; D possibly corresponds to TRBD2 (5 bases). The CDR3 totals 15 residues. Germline V gene sequence: CDR1 SGDLS, CDR2 YYNGEE. The V and J ends lost 4 bases and 5 bases respectively, with 18 bases between them. CDR3 loop: CASSPPGYDRETQYF. The CDR3 nucleotides read TGTGCCAGCAGCCCCCCGGGATACGATCGGGAGACCCAGTACTTC.

This sequence joins TRBV7-2 and TRBJ2-3, with D possibly being TRBD1 (6 bases). With 1 base removed from V and 8 bases from J, the gap between germline ends came to 16 bases. The CDR3 spans 15 residues. The germline CDR1 and CDR2 sequences are SGHTA and FQGNSA. The CDR3 spells CASSLDSNTRGTQYF. The CDR3 DNA reads as TGTGCCAGCAGCTTAGATTCCAACACCAGGGGTACGCAGTATTTT.

This clonotype appeared a single time. This sequence may be a read error, since a much larger clone differs from it by one base. The CDR3 region has the DNA TGCAGCGTGTGTGGGCTGTTATCAGATACGCAGTATTTT. Translated: CSVCGLLSDTQYF. The chain is built from TRBV29-1 and TRBJ2-3, with D uncertain. Germline V gene data show CDR1 as SQVTM and CDR2 as ANQGSEA. V lost 6 bases, J lost 4 bases, and 14 bases lay in between. The CDR3 sequence is 13 residues long.

The chain employs TRBV3-1 and TRBJ1-2; D is unclear. V lost 0 bases, J lost 4 bases, and 15 bases lay in between. Germline V gene lookup returns CDR1 LGHDT and CDR2 YNNKEL (reference sequence). The CDR3 consists of 16 residues. The CDR3 loop is CASSQDSSGVVYGYTF. CDR3 nucleotides: TGTGCCAGCAGCCAAGATTCGTCCGGCGTCGTCTATGGCTACACCTTC.

The V and J genes are TRBV20-1 and TRBJ2-5; no firm D call. V lost 6 bases, J lost 0 bases, and 11 bases lay in between. The germline gives CDR1 DFQATT, CDR2 SNEGSKA (reference sequence). CDR3 length: 13 amino acids. The CDR3 is CSAHLGYQETQYF. The CDR3 bases are TGCAGTGCCCACCTTGGGTACCAAGAGACCCAGTACTTC.

In the case of this clonotype: One end of the junction varies from germline; a read error may be responsible. The CDR3 DNA sequence: TGTGTTAGTGGTTTGGTACATGGTGAGACCCAGTACTTC. Translating gives CVSGLVHGETQYF. This rearrangement joins TRBV12-5 to TRBJ2-5; D gene unclear. Germline CDR1 reads LGHNT; CDR2 reads FRNRAP. This CDR3 contains 13 residues.

This clonotype occurred many times. The J gene is TRBJ1-2, the V gene TRBV29-1; 7 nucleotides agree with TRBD1. Germline V gene sequence: CDR1 SQVTM, CDR2 ANQGSEA. J gave up 4 bases and V 6 bases, and 17 bases lay outside the gene matches. This CDR3 is built from 16 residues. In nucleotides, the CDR3 is TGCAGCGTCACCGAAAAAAACAGGGGCAGGGTCTATGGCTACACCTTC. It codes for CSVTEKNRGRVYGYTF. Drawing the rest from reference TRBV29-1 and TRBJ1-2, the complete variable domain is SAVISQKPSRDICQRGTSLTIQCQVDSQVTMMFWYRQQPGQSLTLIATANQGSEATYESGFVIDKFPISRPNLTFSTLTVSNMSPEDSSIYLCSVTEKNRGRVYGYTFGSGTRLTVV.

The gene calls are TRBV28 and TRBJ1-4; 7 nucleotides match TRBD1. CDR1 MDHEN and CDR2 SYDVKM come from the germline V gene. The CDR3 extends over 17 amino acids. V lost 4 bases, J lost 4 bases, and 12 bases stayed unmatched. CDR3 residues: CASSSVRQGRFNEKLFF. CDR3 bases: TGTGCCAGCAGTTCCGTCAGACAGGGAAGGTTTAATGAAAAACTGTTTTTT.

The genes are TRBV10-3 and TRBJ2-2, with D unresolved. V shed 8 bases and J shed 7 bases, with 14 bases lying between them. The germline CDR1 and CDR2 sequences are ENHRY and SYGVKD. The CDR3 consists of 13 residues. The CDR3 loop is CAIRADAIGELFF. The CDR3 nucleotides are TGTGCCATCCGAGCAGATGCGATCGGGGAGCTGTTTTTT.

This chain links TRBV9 with TRBJ1-4, with 8 bases identical to TRBD1. Germline CDR1 reads SGDLS; CDR2 reads YYNGEE. After removal of 4 bases from V and 5 bases from J, the junction contained 7 bases not matched to a gene. The CDR3 sequence is 15 residues long. CDR3 in amino acids: CASSPRTGQNEKLFF. The DNA for the CDR3 is TGTGCCAGCAGCCCCCGGACAGGGCAGAATGAAAAACTGTTTTTT.

V and J are TRBV7-2 and TRBJ2-2; D possibly corresponds to TRBD1 (6 bases). Germline CDR1 SGHTA, CDR2 FQGNSA. Trimming cost V 6 bases and J 4 bases, with 18 bases left between them. CDR3 length: 16 residues. CDR3 sequence: CASSYRTAGSTGELFF. The CDR3 DNA sequence: TGTGCCAGCAGTTACCGGACAGCCGGATCCACCGGGGAGCTGTTTTTT.

For the CDR3, the DNA is TGTGCCAGCTGGGTAGGGGACTGGAATTCACCCCTCCACTTT. It codes for CASWVGDWNSPLHF. The genes are TRBV7-2 and TRBJ1-6; D is possibly TRBD1 (5 bases). Germline V gene sequence: CDR1 SGHTA, CDR2 FQGNSA. Trimming pared 8 bases from V and 7 bases from J, leaving 15 bases between. The CDR3 consists of 14 residues.

This clonotype has at least ten counts. The chain couples TRBV4-3 to TRBJ2-1; possible D gene TRBD2, 7 bases. The J call is doubtful: the DNA matches TRBJ2-7 better. Germline assignment: CDR1 LGHNA and CDR2 YSLEER. CDR3 length equals 19 residues. The CDR3 loop reads CASSQDLGGGRSSYNEQYF. The DNA of the CDR3 is TGCGCCAGCAGCCAAGATCTGGGCGGGGGCCGCAGCTCCTACAATGAGCAGTACTTC.

The table lists this clonotype with many counts. The chain carries TRBV6-2 or TRBV6-3 and TRBJ2-3, with 9 bases identical to TRBD2. This CDR3 is built from 14 residues. Germline-derived CDR1 and CDR2 are MNHEY and SVGEGT. Unmatched junction bases numbered 9, after V lost 6 bases and J lost 8 bases. CDR3 region: CASSPPGLAVTQYF. The CDR3 DNA reads as TGTGCCAGCAGCCCACCGGGACTAGCAGTTACGCAGTATTTT.

The chain carries TRBV5-1 and TRBJ2-3; 10 nucleotides align to TRBD2. The J segment lost 2 bases and the V segment lost 3 bases, leaving 6 bases of the junction unmatched. The germline gives CDR1 SGHRS, CDR2 YFSETQ. There are 16 residues in the CDR3. The CDR3 sequence is CASSSTSGAFTDTQYF. CDR3 coding DNA: TGCGCCAGCAGCTCCACTAGCGGGGCCTTCACAGATACGCAGTATTTT.

V gene TRBV5-1 combines with J gene TRBJ2-3, with D possibly being TRBD1 (5 bases). Trimming pared 7 bases from V and 0 bases from J, leaving 9 bases between. The CDR3 sequence is 13 residues long. The germline V gene has CDR1 SGHRS and CDR2 YFSETQ. CDR3 bases: TGCGCCAGCCACAGGTCCAGCACAGATACGCAGTATTTT. Amino acids: CASHRSSTDTQYF. The whole variable domain, remainder taken from reference TRBV5-1 and TRBJ2-3, is KAGVTQTPRYLIKTRGQQVTLSCSPISGHRSVSWYQQTPGQGLQFLFEYFSETQRNKGNFPGRFSGRQFSNSRSEMNVSTLELGDSALYLCASHRSSTDTQYFGPGTRLTVL.

This clonotype was observed a handful of times. The rearrangement joins TRBV7-2 to TRBJ2-3; 8 nucleotides match TRBD1. This CDR3 comprises 17 residues. The V and J ends lost 7 bases and 1 base, in that order; junction bases with no gene match: 13. Looked up from germline, CDR1 is SGHTA and CDR2 is FQGNSA. In DNA, the CDR3 is TGTGCCAGCATCCCCACAGGGGGTGCCCCGGGCACAGATACGCAGTATTTT. This sequence encodes CASIPTGGAPGTDTQYF.

The rearrangement links TRBV15 to TRBJ1-4, with D maybe TRBD1 (5 bases). CDR3 length: 15 residues. The germline V and J ends were trimmed by 0 bases and 6 bases, with 11 bases remaining between them. In germline, CDR1 is LNHNV, CDR2 YYDKDF (reference sequence). The CDR3 bases are TGTGCCACCAGCAGAGATGGGACGGTTTATGAAAAACTGTTTTTT. This encodes CATSRDGTVYEKLFF.

This clonotype has just a few counts. V and J are TRBV7-2 and TRBJ2-7; D might be TRBD1 (6 bases). Germline CDR1 reads SGHTA; CDR2 reads FQGNSA. The CDR3 has 15 residues. V was pared by 4 bases and J by 7 bases, with 20 bases between. In nucleotides, the CDR3 is TGTGCCAGCAGCTCGGACAGCTTTCCCTACAATGAGCAGTACTTC. Residues: CASSSDSFPYNEQYF.

As regards this clonotype: Since a much larger clone is just one base distant, this may be a read error. The rearrangement uses TRBV20-1 and TRBJ2-1; TRBD2 might be the D (6 bases). CDR1 and CDR2 from the germline V gene are DFQATT and SNEGSKA (reference sequence). This CDR3 has 15 amino acids. Trimming pared 3 bases from V and 6 bases from J, leaving 18 bases between. The CDR3 DNA sequence: TGCAGTGCTAGGCAGCCCCGGGGAGGTACCAATGAGCAGTTCTTC. Protein sequence: CSARQPRGGTNEQFF.

The chain joins TRBV19 to TRBJ2-2; the D gene could be TRBD1 or TRBD2 (6 bases each). This CDR3 is 15 amino acids long. The germline V gene encodes CDR1 LNHDA and CDR2 SQIVND (reference sequence). V lost 7 bases to trimming and J lost 0 bases, with 12 bases between them. This chain's CDR3 is CASTTRGANTGELFF. DNA for the CDR3: TGTGCCAGTACCACGAGGGGGGCGAACACCGGGGAGCTGTTTTTT.